This T cell receptor (beta chain) was captured by sequencing in a study of cytomegalovirus exposure and HLA in healthy donors. Use of 60 Vbeta and 13 Jbeta primers characterized the PCR. Data came from immunoSEQ multiplex PCR; TCRdb stores just in-frame clones and leaves some out. The repertoire includes about 150,000 clones, roughly 68% of them detected once, and 3.5% to 5% sits in the top ten. CDR1 and CDR2 (germline): SGHTA, FQGNSA. Trimming took 5 bases from V and 4 from J, leaving 15 bases between them. The CDR3 is made up of 16 amino acids. Sequences were obtained from PBMCs. The sequence derives from a man in his 60s in good health and CMV-seronegative. The chain carries TRBV7-2 and TRBJ1-6; D is uncertain. The CDR3 DNA is TGTGCCAGCAGCACTCAGACTGGGGAGTATAATTCACCCCTCCACTTT. It specifies CASSTQTGEYNSPLHF. Full variable domain (missing parts from reference TRBV7-2 and TRBJ1-6): GAGVSQSPSNKVTEKGKDVELRCDPISGHTALYWYRQSLGQGLEFLIYFQGNSAPDKSGLPSDRFSAERTGGSVSTLTIQRTQQEDSAVYLCASSTQTGEYNSPLHFGNGTRLTVT.